This T cell receptor beta chain was captured in a study of T cell responses to AZD1222 COVID-19 vaccine listed by TCRdb under 2021. As for the study more broadly: Because spike-specific TCR depth and breadth did not differ between the two schedules, AZD1222 recipients who got a second dose at roughly 4 weeks were pooled with those who got a second dose at roughly 12 weeks. TCR sequencing was performed for some 250 trial participants, of whom roughly 200 were given two doses of AZD1222 and 26 were given two doses of MenACWY control vaccine. Trial participants were enrolled into age subgroups of 18-55, 56-69 and 70-plus years, which contained approximately 150, 30 and 60 TCR-sequenced participants, respectively.

Taken with the paper, the label for time point translates to: baseline before first vaccination. Vaccinee samples were obtained from the UK trials COV001 and COV002, which included a single-blind randomized controlled phase 2/3 trial of AZD1222 (ChAdOx1 nCoV-19) in healthy adults. For TCRbeta chain sequencing, PBMC samples were collected from trial participants at day 0 and at day 28 after the second dose. With regard to this clone: Its target antigen remains unknown. No qualities accompany the bases; no much larger clone lies one base away.

Broader findings and caveats from the paper: Vaccine-associated CD4 TCRs spanned the whole spike protein, with dominant responses in regions 160-218 and 743-854. Because no samples from the day 14 peak response were available, repertoires could be characterized only after the peak T cell response. Conclusions about previously exposed vaccinees are limited, since just five or six AZD1222 recipients were seropositive for SARS-CoV-2 at baseline. The 56-69-year group was small, and its depth increase did not reach significance, likely because of low power. Participants were mostly white British, with more females than males. The authors suggested clonal diversity may have been underestimated. After two AZD1222 doses, spike-specific TCR breadth and depth were significantly higher than at day 0 and than in MenACWY recipients. Reportedly, almost half of the unique spike-specific TCRs recognized epitopes lying outside the regions that are mutated in the B.1.351 and B.1.1.7 variants.

The CDR3 runs 17 residues from the cysteine to the phenylalanine. Kept here is only the CDR3 DNA, which spans 51 bases and is read in frame from base 1. CDR1 and CDR2 were assigned from the germline V gene (reference sequence) as LNHDA and SQIVND. The trim is 8 bases for V and 0 bases for J, with a gap of 22 bases between the germline ends. The CDR3 regions of human TCRbeta chains were analyzed by immunosequencing. The authors' analysis ran thus. Repertoire TCRs were checked for matches against a reference library of SARS-CoV-2-specific TCRs that had been generated using the MIRA antigen-specificity platform. Breadth meant the fraction of unique TCRs that were SARS-CoV-2-associated, whereas depth meant the fraction of total T cells that were SARS-CoV-2-associated. Using the MIRA data, each spike-specific TCR was assigned both to the spike region to which the TCR was reactive and to a CD4 or CD8 class. Log10-transformed breadth and depth values were compared by one-way ANOVA with Sidak's multiple comparisons tests. TCRdb mirrors the immuneACCESS table, restricted to in-frame sequences. Some clones are absent from its copies; in checked studies, under half trace to an unresolved V gene, and the reason for the others is unknown. V and J calls and clone size are those listed in that table; D and trimming were worked out from the DNA. Here the sample has 100,000 or so clones; about nine tenths occur a single time. Jointly, the top ten make up 1.3% of the sample.

Sequenced material: peripheral blood, taken on day 0 of AZD1222 vaccination. Recombination joined TRBV19 with TRBJ1-1, with no reliable assignment of the D segment. The receptor was derived from an adult in good health. The CDR3 in this case is CASHHLGGGLMNTEAFF. Read as DNA, the sequence is TGTGCCAGTCATCATTTGGGTGGAGGACTCATGAACACTGAAGCTTTCTTT.